The clone carrying this TCR beta chain has more than one count but fewer than ten. The PCR made use of 60 Vbeta and 13 Jbeta primers. Profiling relied on immunoSEQ multiplex PCR, and the TCRdb table lists in-frame clones only, not all of them. The profile shows roughly 100,000 clones, about four fifths of them singletons. The sample originates from a study of cytomegalovirus exposure and HLA in healthy donors. Study-level background: Earlier findings included 100 million to 130 million unique TCR beta sequences obtained from 150 million to 200 million T cells. Early on, a data release was issued that held roughly 80 million unique TCRs from HLA-typed donors.

Donors in the study were healthy people who gave bone marrow. The germline gives CDR1 SQVTM, CDR2 ANQGSEA. V lost 6 bases and J lost 2; bases outside the gene matches: 11. This CDR3 has 16 residues. The TCR originated in a woman aged 40 to 50 in good health and CMV-seronegative. J is TRBJ1-5 and V is TRBV29-1, with 9 positions matching TRBD1. The sequenced material came from PBMCs. CDR3 amino acids: CSVVGQGSSGNQPQHF. CDR3 bases: TGCAGCGTGGTCGGACAGGGGAGTTCGGGCAATCAGCCCCAGCATTTT.